This TCR beta chain was recovered during a study of shared clonotypes between healthy human individuals. The overall study: Plates per donor: three CD4 naive, three CD4 memory, two CD8 naive, one CD8 memory.

Germline values: CDR1 MDHEN, CDR2 SYDVKM. V lost 7 bases and J 7 bases, leaving 23 bases between the germline ends. The CDR3 runs to 16 residues. Splitting of CD4+ cells produced CD45RA+ naive and CD45RA-negative memory subsets. The repertoire was sequenced with immunoSEQ multiplex PCR; TCRdb's copy has only in-frame clones and lacks some. The table lists 2 million or so clones, roughly 95% of them singletons. This TCR was recovered from a man aged 18 to 29 in good health. Material for sequencing was naive CD4+ T cells sorted from blood. Subset defined: CD45RA+ positively selected. The rearrangement links TRBV28 to TRBJ2-1, with TRBD1 as a possible D gene (6 bases). As DNA, the CDR3 is TGTGCCAGCAACCCTGACAGGCCTCCTCCGGGGAATGAGCAGTTCTTC. As protein: CASNPDRPPPGNEQFF.